The T cell receptor (beta chain) described here comes from a study of read filtering for tumor transcriptome and immune sequencing. From about 400 ng of RNA, a library with molecular barcoded alpha/delta and beta/gamma adaptors was made. Using its own MiXCR run on the reads, TCRdb lists one record per CDR3 protein. The table records roughly 38,000 distinct CDR3 sequences, roughly 13% of them present only once. The CDR3 runs to 15 residues. V gave up 4 bases and J gave up 2 bases, with 15 bases separating them. Germline CDR1 is SGHRS and CDR2 is YFSETQ. J is TRBJ1-1 and V is TRBV5-1; D not resolved. The source is a donor at least 40 years old with multiple myeloma. Sequenced: a population of CD138-negative cells sorted from bone marrow. The CDR3 DNA reads TGCGCCAGCAGCCCCCGCCCCGGGGAAAACACTGAAGCTTTCTTT. This translates into CASSPRPGENTEAFF.